This entry lists 12 T cell receptor beta chains sequenced from one sample in a study of vaccination and CD4 T cells after COVID-19. TCRdb fed the PCR reads into MiXCR, producing one record per CDR3 protein. Of just over 20,000 distinct CDR3 sequences detected, roughly 53% appear once; the ten largest clones hold around 1.1%. Sequenced material: CD4+ T cells from blood, taken before SARS-CoV-2 vaccination. All receptors come from a human donor who had recovered from COVID-19.

This chain uses TRBV28 with TRBJ1-4, with D unclear. Germline V gives CDR1 MDHEN, CDR2 SYDVKM. The length of the CDR3 is 13 residues. Trimming removed 3 bases from V and 8 bases from J, with 10 bases in between. CDR3 in DNA: TGTGCCAGCAGTTTCTTGCCGCAGGAAAAACTGTTTTTT. Encoded protein: CASSFLPQEKLFF.

The chain links TRBV20-1 to TRBJ2-7; 7 positions match TRBD2. This CDR3 comprises 16 residues. Germline V gene sequence: CDR1 DFQATT, CDR2 SNEGSKA (reference sequence). V was pared by 0 bases and J by 1 base, with 9 bases of the junction left unmatched. The DNA for the CDR3 is TGCAGTGCTAGAGAGATCCGGCGGGGACTATCCTACGAGCAGTACTTC. Translating gives CSAREIRRGLSYEQYF.

The chain combines TRBV20-1 with TRBJ1-3; D remains unclear. V was shortened by 0 bases and J by 0 bases, with 3 bases between the two germline ends. The CDR3 contains 13 residues. Germline V gene lookup returns CDR1 DFQATT and CDR2 SNEGSKA (reference sequence). CDR3 in amino acids: CSAREGSGNTIYF. In DNA form, the CDR3 reads TGCAGTGCTAGAGAAGGCTCTGGAAACACCATATATTTT.

This chain links TRBV19 with TRBJ2-5; D may be TRBD2 (7 bases). The V end lost 8 bases, the J end lost 2 bases, and 12 bases lay between the germline ends. Germline V gene data show CDR1 as LNHDA and CDR2 as SQIVND (reference sequence). The CDR3 spans 13 residues. The CDR3 DNA is TGTGCCAGTTCCGGGGGGCGGCAAGAGACCCAGTACTTC. Encoded protein: CASSGGRQETQYF.

The genes are TRBV7-9 and TRBJ2-1; D is ambiguous. CDR1 is SEHNR and CDR2 is FQNEAQ in the germline V gene (reference sequence). The CDR3 has 13 amino acids. V shed 1 base and J shed 5 bases, with 6 bases lying between them. The CDR3 DNA follows: TGTGCCAGCAGCTTAGGCAGGAACAATGAGCAGTTCTTC. It specifies CASSLGRNNEQFF. The full variable domain, with the rest looked up from reference TRBV7-9 and TRBJ2-1, is DTGVSQNPRHKITKRGQNVTFRCDPISEHNRLYWYRQTLGQGPEFLTYFQNEAQLEKSRLLSDRFSAERPKGSFSTLEIQRTEQGDSAMYLCASSLGRNNEQFFGPGTRLTVL.

The chain couples TRBV15 to TRBJ1-1; possibly TRBD1 for D (6 bases). The germline V gene has CDR1 LNHNV and CDR2 YYDKDF (reference sequence). V was clipped by 4 bases and J by 7 bases, with 19 bases between them. The CDR3 runs 15 residues. The CDR3 here is CATSTPVGGGNEAFF. The CDR3 nucleotides read TGTGCCACCAGCACGCCGGTTGGGGGCGGGAATGAAGCTTTCTTT.

CDR3 amino acids: CASSFTGGGGETQYF. The CDR3 bases are TGTGCCAGCAGTTTCACGGGAGGAGGCGGGGAGACCCAGTACTTC. V usage is TRBV12-3 or TRBV12-4 and J usage is TRBJ2-5, with 7 bases that match TRBD2. V shed 3 bases, J shed 5 bases, and the junction held 9 bases outside the gene matches. The length of the CDR3 is 15 residues.

The J gene is TRBJ2-7, the V gene TRBV6-1; 7 nucleotides agree with TRBD1. Germline CDR1 is MNHNS and CDR2 is SASEGT. This CDR3 is built from 14 residues. Unmatched junction bases numbered 6, after V lost 7 bases and J lost 0 bases. As DNA, the CDR3 is TGTGCCAGCAAACGGGACAGAAGCTCCTACGAGCAGTACTTC. Amino acids: CASKRDRSSYEQYF.

This clonotype was recorded a few times. CDR3 residues: CASAAGREETYEQYF. The CDR3 coding sequence is TGTGCCAGTGCCGCCGGGCGGGAGGAGACCTACGAGCAGTACTTC. This chain uses TRBV19 with TRBJ2-7, with TRBD2 matching 8 bases. The V segment lost 8 bases and the J segment 2 bases; nucleotides outside the gene matches: 11. The CDR3 totals 15 residues. Germline CDR1 is LNHDA and CDR2 is SQIVND (reference sequence).

This clonotype was found a few times. The chain employs TRBV20-1 and TRBJ2-5; the D gene is possibly TRBD1 (6 bases). CDR3 length: 12 residues. The V and J ends lost 5 bases and 3 bases respectively, with 10 bases between them. Germline loops: CDR1 DFQATT, CDR2 SNEGSKA (reference sequence). The CDR3: CSAWGREETQYF. The CDR3 coding sequence is TGCAGTGCTTGGGGGCGGGAAGAGACCCAGTACTTC.

This clonotype was seen only a few times. The chain has TRBV24-1 and TRBJ1-5; TRBD1 agrees at 10 bases. Germline CDR1 reads KGHDR; CDR2 reads SFDVKD. The CDR3 runs 21 residues. Unmatched junction bases numbered 17, after V lost 4 bases and J lost 0 bases. The CDR3 DNA reads as TGTGCCACCAGTGAGGCACTCATACGGGACAGGGGTATTGTTAGCAATCAGCCCCAGCATTTT. Protein: CATSEALIRDRGIVSNQPQHF.

This chain connects TRBV20-1 to TRBJ2-4; maybe TRBD2 (5 bases). This CDR3 is 15 amino acids long. Germline values: CDR1 DFQATT, CDR2 SNEGSKA (reference sequence). V was shortened by 3 bases and J by 1 base, with 13 bases between the two germline ends. CDR3 bases: TGCAGTGCTAGGGAGGCAGCGCGGGCCAAAAACATTCAGTACTTC. As protein: CSAREAARAKNIQYF.